Listed below are T cell receptor beta chains from one sample, sequenced in a study of blood T cell repertoires in COVID-19. The data were produced by immunoSEQ multiplex PCR, yet TCRdb's version contains in-frame clones alone and is incomplete. The table records approximately 150,000 clones, more than 80% of them present only once. Sequencing was done on a sample of peripheral blood. The origin of the receptors is a man aged 65 to 85 with acute or convalescent COVID-19. CDR3s include the opening cysteine and the closing phenylalanine or tryptophan. Each record gives: D gene, V gene, J gene, clone size, CDR3 DNA, CDR3 protein. D genes are given only for firm matches. Expanded clones are given a class, and other clones once, few, many or no size at all.

-,TRBV5-1,TRBJ2-5,-,TGCGCCAGCAGCTTGGAGAAAGCGTCGCAAGAGACCCAGTACTTC,CASSLEKASQETQYF
-,TRBV6-5,TRBJ2-1,-,TGTGCCAGCGTCAGGGGTCCCGATGAGCAGTTCTTC,CASVRGPDEQFF
-,TRBV7-2,TRBJ1-4,-,TGTGCCAGCAGCTCCGGGGGGAACCCTGCAACTAATGAAAAACTGTTTTTT,CASSSGGNPATNEKLFF
TRBD1,TRBV7-2,TRBJ1-2,once,TGTGCCAGCAGTTCCAGACAGGGGGGCTACACCTTC,CASSSRQGGYTF
-,TRBV6-1,TRBJ2-2,once,TGTGCCAGCAGTGAACGCGGAGGACCCAACCGGGCGGAGCTGTTTTTT,CASSERGGPNRAELFF
TRBD1,TRBV2,TRBJ1-2,-,TGTGCCAGCAGTCCCCAGGGGGCAGGTTATGGCTACACCTTC,CASSPQGAGYGYTF
-,TRBV28,TRBJ1-6,few,TGTGCCAGCATGGGGGGAAGCAATTCACCCCTCCACTTT,CASMGGSNSPLHF
TRBD2,TRBV19,TRBJ2-1,-,TGTGCCAGTACCCCCTCTTCTGCTAGCGGGACGGATGAGCAGTTCTTC,CASTPSSASGTDEQFF
-,TRBV5-1,TRBJ1-4,-,TGCGCCAGCAGGGGTGGGACCGGGAGTGAAAAACTGTTTTTT,CASRGGTGSEKLFF
TRBD1,TRBV18,TRBJ2-2,once,TGTGCCAGCTCACCTCGGACAGGAACCGGGGAGCTGTTTTTT,CASSPRTGTGELFF
-,TRBV9,TRBJ1-2,once,TGTGCCAGCAGCCCGCTAGGGAGGGGACAAAAGGGCGGCTACACCTTC,CASSPLGRGQKGGYTF
-,TRBV5-1,TRBJ2-2,-,TGCGCCAGCAGCGCAAACCGGGACACGAACACCGGGGAGCTGTTTTTT,CASSANRDTNTGELFF
TRBD1,TRBV5-8,TRBJ1-1,-,TGTGCCAGCAGCGTTCCCAGGGGGCTGACTGAAGCTTTCTTT,CASSVPRGLTEAFF
TRBD1,TRBV2,TRBJ1-2,-,TGTGCCAGCAGAGTAAACAGGGGGCTCGAGGGCGGCTACACCTTC,CASRVNRGLEGGYTF
TRBD1,TRBV24-1,TRBJ2-7,-,TGTGCCCTCCCGGACAGGGAGGCCTCCTACGAGCAGTACTTC,CALPDREASYEQYF
TRBD2,TRBV7-3,TRBJ2-3,-,TGTGCCAGCACCGCGGGAGTGGGAGCAGATACGCAGTATTTT,CASTAGVGADTQYF
-,TRBV3-1/TRBV3-2,TRBJ2-5,-,TGTGCCAGCAGCCTAGGGGGTTTGTCAGAGACCCAGTACTTC,CASSLGGLSETQYF
TRBD1,TRBV15,TRBJ2-3,-,TGTGCGACGGCAGGGGGCTATTGGGATACGCAGTATTTT,CATAGGYWDTQYF
TRBD2,TRBV3-1/TRBV3-2,TRBJ2-7,-,TGTGCCAGCAGTCAAAGCACTAGCGGGAGTTACGAGCAGTACTTC,CASSQSTSGSYEQYF
-,TRBV5-1,TRBJ2-4,-,TGCGCCAGCAGCCCCGGACAGGAGACGGGGGTCCGATACTTC,CASSPGQETGVRYF
TRBD2,TRBV6-6,TRBJ2-1,-,TGTGCCAGCATTATCGGGGGGAGCTCCTACAATGAGCAGTTCTTC,CASIIGGSSYNEQFF
-,TRBV5-1,TRBJ2-7,-,TGCGCCAGCAGCTTGGCCGGACGGGACTTGGGCTACGAGCAGTACTTC,CASSLAGRDLGYEQYF
-,TRBV28,TRBJ1-1,-,TGTGCCAGCAGGGGTTGGCGGGGAGGAAGGGAAGCTTTCTTT,CASRGWRGGREAFF
TRBD1,TRBV3-1/TRBV3-2,TRBJ1-4,-,TGTGCCAGCAGCAAGGGACAGGGAACAATAGGTGAAAAACTGTTTTTT,CASSKGQGTIGEKLFF
-,TRBV2,TRBJ2-7,-,TGTGCCAGCAGCCGACAGGTGGGCTACGAGCAGTACTTC,CASSRQVGYEQYF
-,TRBV6-5,TRBJ1-2,-,TGTGCCAGCAGTTACTCTTGGGGACTCCCTAACTATGGCTACACCTTC,CASSYSWGLPNYGYTF
-,TRBV6-1,TRBJ2-7,-,TGTGCCAGCAGTGAAGGGGCCGCAGGGTCGCAATACGAGCAGTACTTC,CASSEGAAGSQYEQYF
-,TRBV7-8,TRBJ2-1,-,TGTGCCTGCCAAGTCTCCCCGGTCGAGCAGTTCTTC,CACQVSPVEQFF
TRBD2,TRBV3-1/TRBV3-2,TRBJ2-7,-,TGTGCCAGCAGCCAAGGATCCAGCGGGGCCTACGAGCAGTACTTC,CASSQGSSGAYEQYF
-,TRBV7-3,TRBJ1-2,-,TGTGCCAGCAGCCAGGCCGGGACATCTTATGGCTACACCTTC,CASSQAGTSYGYTF
-,TRBV6-6,TRBJ2-5,few,TGTGCCAGCAGCCGTCGGGACTCCCAAGAGACCCAGTACTTC,CASSRRDSQETQYF
-,TRBV6-6,TRBJ2-7,-,TGTGCCAGCAAACCGACAGAGTACGAGCAGTACTTC,CASKPTEYEQYF
-,TRBV11-2,TRBJ2-7,-,TGTGCCAGCAGCTTAGCGTCGCCAACGAGCTCCTACGAGCAGTACTTC,CASSLASPTSSYEQYF
-,TRBV12-3/TRBV12-4,TRBJ1-5,-,TGTGCCAGCAGCCAAAAGGGGCATCAGCCCCAGCATTTT,CASSQKGHQPQHF
-,TRBV3-1/TRBV3-2,TRBJ2-3,-,TGTGCCAGCAGCCTCAGACAGCGGGTCGGTACAGATACGCAGTATTTT,CASSLRQRVGTDTQYF
TRBD2,TRBV9,TRBJ2-1,-,TGTGCCAGCAGCGTATACGTTAGCGGGGTGGGCAATGAGCAGTTCTTC,CASSVYVSGVGNEQFF
-,TRBV20-1,TRBJ2-1,-,TGCAGTGGAGGCCAGCCGGGAGAGCAGTTCTTC,CSGGQPGEQFF
-,TRBV5-1,TRBJ1-4,-,TGCGCCAGCAGCTTTGGGGGCGCAGGGTCTAATGAAAAACTGTTTTTT,CASSFGGAGSNEKLFF
-,TRBV28,TRBJ1-5,-,TGTGCCAGCAGTTTCCGGGGGACTTTCTATCAGCCCCAGCATTTT,CASSFRGTFYQPQHF
TRBD1,TRBV3-1/TRBV3-2,TRBJ1-5,few,TGTGCCAGCAGCGTCGGGACAGTCAATCAGCCCCAGCATTTT,CASSVGTVNQPQHF
-,TRBV4-2,TRBJ1-5,-,TGTGCCAGCAGCCGCCACTACGGACAAGCTGATAGCAATCAGCCCCAGCATTTT,CASSRHYGQADSNQPQHF
TRBD2,TRBV9,TRBJ2-7,-,TGTGCCAGCAGCGTAGGTGGTACGGGACTAGGCTCCTACGAGCAGTACTTC,CASSVGGTGLGSYEQYF
-,TRBV6-5,TRBJ1-6,-,TGTGCCAGCAGTCCGGGGATTAATTCACCCCTCCACTTT,CASSPGINSPLHF
-,TRBV5-1,TRBJ2-3,-,TGCGCCAGCAGCTTGGTCCTGGCAGGGGGGTCCACAGATACGCAGTATTTT,CASSLVLAGGSTDTQYF
-,TRBV4-1,TRBJ2-1,-,TGCGCCAGCAGCCAAGGTCTTAGGGGCAATGAGCAGTTCTTC,CASSQGLRGNEQFF
TRBD2,TRBV11-2,TRBJ2-1,once,TGTGCCAGCAGCCTCGTTAGCGGGAGGGTGGGCGTTGAGCAGTTCTTC,CASSLVSGRVGVEQFF
TRBD1,TRBV5-4,TRBJ1-1,-,TGTGCCAGCAGCTCGGGACAGCGGAACACTGAAGCTTTCTTT,CASSSGQRNTEAFF
-,TRBV2,TRBJ2-3,-,TGTGCCAGCACACCTCAGGGCCAGGGCACAGATACGCAGTATTTT,CASTPQGQGTDTQYF
-,TRBV7-6,TRBJ2-1,-,TGTGCCAGCAGCTTAGGACTATACGGTGAGCAGTTCTTC,CASSLGLYGEQFF
-,TRBV3-1/TRBV3-2,TRBJ2-5,-,TGTGCCAGCAGCGACGGGGGCCAAGAGACCCAGTACTTC,CASSDGGQETQYF